One sample yielded the 27 T cell receptor beta chains listed below, sequenced in a study of molecular identifiers for immune sequencing clone quantification (dated by TCRdb to the late 2010s). The library was prepared using PCR. The sequencer was an Illumina HiSeq 4000. TCRdb reanalyzed the raw reads on its own, using fastp at Q25 for trimming and MiXCR for clone calling, and kept in-frame beta chains. Entries are consolidated by CDR3 protein sequence, retaining the most common genes and DNA. This sample comprises 250,000 to 350,000 distinct CDR3 sequences, about a fifth of them detected only once. Jointly, the top ten make up roughly 0.86% of the sample. Sequenced input: naive CD8+ T cells from blood, with Jurkat cell RNA spiked in. The sample's cell subset or site label, decoded: FACS-sorted CD8+CD4-CCR7+CD45RA+ naive T cells. Receptors were obtained from a human donor in good health. Some libraries in this study had Jurkat cell RNA spiked in.

This clonotype was recorded many times. V gene TRBV5-6 combines with J gene TRBJ2-7, with a possible D match to TRBD2 (6 bases). Germline loops: CDR1 SGHDT, CDR2 YYEEEE. Trimming took off 0 bases at V and 6 bases at J, with 16 bases between the two ends. This CDR3 comprises 15 residues. The CDR3 bases are TGTGCCAGCAGCTTGGCGGGACTCGCGGCCTCCGAGCAGTACTTC. Encoded protein: CASSLAGLAASEQYF.

Many counts were recorded for this clonotype. The rearrangement links TRBV6-2 or TRBV6-3 to TRBJ2-3; no definite D call. Trimming took off 2 bases at V and 5 bases at J, with 17 bases between the two ends. The CDR3 runs 16 residues. Germline V lookup: CDR1 MNHEY, CDR2 SVGEGT. The DNA for the CDR3 is TGTGCCAGCAGTTACAGCAGGACCCGCAGTGGAGATACGCAGTATTTT. Protein sequence: CASSYSRTRSGDTQYF.

This clonotype was seen repeatedly, ten times or more. This rearrangement joins TRBV4-3 to TRBJ1-1; D is undetermined. Between the trimmed V and J ends, which lost 1 base and 5 bases, there was a span of 17 bases. CDR1 and CDR2 from the germline V gene are LGHNA and YSLEER. The CDR3 has 16 residues. The CDR3 sequence is CASSQGIRTSQTEAFF. The CDR3, as DNA: TGCGCCAGCAGCCAAGGTATAAGGACCTCCCAAACTGAAGCTTTCTTT.

At least ten counts were recorded for this clonotype. The chain recombines TRBV30 with TRBJ2-5; D unresolved. V was cut by 1 base and J by 0 bases, with 3 bases left in between. CDR1 GTSNPN and CDR2 SVGIG come from the germline V gene (reference sequence). The CDR3 consists of 12 residues. Here the CDR3 reads CAWSGDQETQYF. The CDR3 DNA is TGTGCCTGGAGTGGTGACCAAGAGACCCAGTACTTC.

This clonotype has more than one count but fewer than ten. The CDR3 loop reads CASSQDPPGTKGETQYF. The CDR3, as DNA: TGCGCCAGCAGCCAAGATCCCCCAGGAACCAAGGGGGAGACCCAGTACTTC. The chain uses TRBV4-1 and TRBJ2-5; TRBD1 might be the D (5 bases). Between the trimmed V and J ends, which lost 0 bases and 5 bases, there was a span of 19 bases. The CDR3 spans 17 residues. Germline V gene sequence: CDR1 MGHRA, CDR2 YSYEKL.

Ten or more counts support this clonotype. The V call is TRBV4-3, the J call TRBJ2-5, with D perhaps TRBD1 (6 bases). Trimming removed 4 bases at V and 1 base at J, with 7 bases between. The CDR3 totals 13 residues. Germline V gene sequence: CDR1 LGHNA, CDR2 YSLEER. The CDR3 reads CASSRDTQETQYF. CDR3 bases: TGCGCCAGCAGCCGGGACACCCAAGAGACCCAGTACTTC.

As for this clonotype: A much larger clone is a single base away; this may be a read error. The V call is TRBV20-1, the J call TRBJ2-4; a possible D gene is TRBD1 (5 bases). Trimming took 6 bases from V and 0 from J, leaving 15 bases between them. Germline CDR1 is DFQATT and CDR2 is SNEGSKA (reference sequence). The length of the CDR3 is 15 residues. In DNA, the CDR3 is TGCAGTGCCGAATACAGGTCCCTAGCCAAAAACATTCAGTACTTC. Its translation: CSAEYRSLAKNIQYF.

At least ten counts were recorded for this clonotype. J is TRBJ1-5 and V is TRBV5-5; D is perhaps TRBD1 (6 bases). V was shortened by 0 bases and J by 5 bases, with 12 bases between the two germline ends. The germline CDR1 and CDR2 sequences are SGHKS and YYEKEE (reference sequence). The CDR3 covers 15 residues. The CDR3 loop reads CASSLEGTYYQPQHF. The CDR3 DNA follows: TGTGCCAGCAGCTTGGAAGGGACATATTATCAGCCCCAGCATTTT.

This clonotype occurred many times. V is TRBV6-6 and J is TRBJ1-1; 7 nucleotides line up with TRBD1. The V segment lost 6 bases and the J segment 3 bases; nucleotides outside the gene matches: 10. This CDR3 comprises 15 residues. Germline V gene lookup returns CDR1 MNHNY and CDR2 SVGAGI (reference sequence). CDR3 nucleotide sequence: TGTGCCAGCAGGATCGAGGGGGCGAGGGACACTGAAGCTTTCTTT. It yields the protein CASRIEGARDTEAFF.

This clonotype was recorded many times. CDR3 sequence: CASSFAGSQPQHF. In DNA form, the CDR3 reads TGTGCCAGCAGTTTTGCGGGGAGTCAGCCCCAGCATTTT. The chain combines TRBV12-3 or TRBV12-4 with TRBJ1-5, with D unclear. V was trimmed by 3 bases and J by 6 bases, leaving 9 bases between them. There are 13 residues in the CDR3.

The V and J genes are TRBV6-2 or TRBV6-3 and TRBJ2-7; TRBD1 aligns across 8 bases. This CDR3 comprises 16 residues. Germline V gives CDR1 MNHEY, CDR2 SVGEGT. V was clipped by 0 bases and J by 4 bases; unmatched bases: 8. In DNA, the CDR3 is TGTGCCAGCAGTTACTCCTTGGACAGGGCAGAATACGAGCAGTACTTC. Translating gives CASSYSLDRAEYEQYF.

This clonotype was seen repeatedly, ten times or more. The chain is built from TRBV28 and TRBJ2-3, with 10 bases aligning to TRBD1. After removal of 6 bases from V and 4 bases from J, the junction contained 4 bases not matched to a gene. There are 14 residues in the CDR3. Germline V CDR1 and CDR2: MDHEN, SYDVKM. This chain's CDR3 is CASRATGGSDTQYF. DNA of the CDR3: TGTGCCAGCAGGGCGACAGGGGGCTCAGATACGCAGTATTTT.

The gene calls are TRBV28 and TRBJ2-5; 10 nucleotides line up with TRBD2. The CDR3 runs 15 residues. Germline V gives CDR1 MDHEN, CDR2 SYDVKM. V gave up 4 bases and J gave up 0 bases; unmatched junction bases: 2. Here the CDR3 DNA reads TGTGCCAGCAGTTCTGGGACTAGCGACCAAGAGACCCAGTACTTC. Its translation is CASSSGTSDQETQYF.

The rearrangement links TRBV13 to TRBJ1-1, with D possibly TRBD1 on 6 matching bases. Trimming shortened V by 5 bases and J by 4 bases, and 14 bases separated the two germline ends. This CDR3 has 14 residues. Per the germline V gene, CDR1 is PRHDT and CDR2 is FYEKMQ (reference sequence). CDR3 coding DNA: TGTGCCAGCAGCCCACGAACAGGGCTCACTGAAGCTTTCTTT. Its protein is CASSPRTGLTEAFF.

This clonotype occurred once. This may come from a read error, since a much larger clone is one base off. The rearrangement links TRBV4-3 to TRBJ1-4; D is unresolved. Per the germline V gene, CDR1 is LGHNA and CDR2 is YSLEER. With 2 bases removed from V and 3 bases from J, the gap between germline ends came to 19 bases. This CDR3 region has 18 residues. The CDR3 nucleotides read TGCGCCAGCAGCCAAAATTGGGTTTCGGAGAGGCCTAATGAAAAACTGTTTTTT. Translation gives CASSQNWVSERPNEKLFF.

There are many counts of this clonotype. The chain has TRBV30 and TRBJ2-1, with no clear D. Germline V CDR1 and CDR2: GTSNPN, SVGIG (reference sequence). The CDR3 consists of 12 residues. V was clipped by 1 base and J by 10 bases, with 11 bases between them. The CDR3 sequence: CAWSATGREQFF. Written as DNA, the CDR3 is TGTGCCTGGAGTGCCACGGGTCGCGAGCAGTTCTTC.

The chain is built from TRBV7-9 and TRBJ1-1; a weak D match, TRBD1 (5 bases). The germline V gene has CDR1 SEHNR and CDR2 FQNEAQ (reference sequence). The CDR3 sequence is 16 residues long. Trimming shortened V by 5 bases and J by 0 bases, and 16 bases separated the two germline ends. The CDR3 DNA is TGTGCCAGCAGCCTCTGGCCGGGACCTATGAACACTGAAGCTTTCTTT. It yields the protein CASSLWPGPMNTEAFF.

As for this clonotype: A much larger clone sits a single nucleotide away, making a read error possible. The rearrangement joins TRBV27 to TRBJ2-2; possible D gene TRBD2, 5 bases. CDR3 size: 14 residues. CDR1 and CDR2 (germline): MNHEY, SMNVEV (reference sequence). CDR3 nucleotides: TGTGCCAGCAGTCTCAGCCCCCGAACCGGGGAGCTGCTTTTT. This translates into CASSLSPRTGELLF.

This chain joins TRBV27 and TRBJ1-4; 8 nucleotides line up with TRBD1. Germline CDR1 and CDR2: MNHEY and SMNVEV (reference sequence). The V segment lost 3 bases and the J segment 4 bases; nucleotides outside the gene matches: 4. This CDR3 is built from 15 residues. This chain's CDR3 is CASSFSGGSNEKLFF. In nucleotides, the CDR3 is TGTGCCAGCAGTTTTTCAGGGGGCAGTAATGAAAAACTGTTTTTT. Full variable domain (remainder filled in from reference TRBV27 and TRBJ1-4): EAQVTQNPRYLITVTGKKLTVTCSQNMNHEYMSWYRQDPGLGLRQIYYSMNVEVTDKGDVPEGYKVSRKEKRNFPLILESPSPNQTSLYFCASSFSGGSNEKLFFGSGTQLSVL.

This clonotype came up many times. The chain links TRBV13 to TRBJ1-2; D ambiguous. The germline V and J ends were trimmed by 0 bases and 5 bases, with 4 bases remaining between them. Looked up from germline, CDR1 is PRHDT and CDR2 is FYEKMQ (reference sequence). The CDR3 is made up of 12 amino acids. This CDR3 reads CASSLGVYGYTF. In DNA, the CDR3 is TGTGCCAGCAGCTTAGGCGTTTATGGCTACACCTTC. The full variable domain, in which reference TRBV13 and TRBJ1-2 provide the parts outside the CDR3, is AAGVIQSPRHLIKEKRETATLKCYPIPRHDTVYWYQQGPGQDPQFLISFYEKMQSDKGSIPDRFSAQQFSDYHSELNMSSLELGDSALYFCASSLGVYGYTFGSGTRLTVV.

Regarding this clonotype: It may be a read error: a sequence one base away is much more abundant. The genes are TRBV27 and TRBJ1-1; the D is unclear. The germline V gene encodes CDR1 MNHEY and CDR2 SMNVEV (reference sequence). This CDR3 is 13 amino acids long. This CDR3 is CASSTTQSTGAFF. The CDR3, as DNA: TGTGCCAGCAGTACCACACAGAGCACTGGAGCTTTCTTT.

As to this clonotype: A read error is possible here, since a much larger clone lies one base away. This sequence joins TRBV6-5 and TRBJ2-7, with 9 bases aligning to TRBD1. Germline V gene lookup returns CDR1 MNHEY and CDR2 SVGAGI. The CDR3 runs to 14 residues. The trim removed 7 bases at V and 2 bases at J, leaving 6 bases unmatched. The CDR3 DNA reads TGTGCCAGCAAGATAGGGACAGGGACCTACGAGCAGTACTTC. Its protein product is CASKIGTGTYEQYF.

This clonotype was detected only once. One base away lies a much larger clone, so this may be a sequencing read error. This sequence joins TRBV2 and TRBJ1-5, with TRBD1 matching 8 bases. The CDR3 is made up of 14 amino acids. Germline CDR1 reads SNHLY; CDR2 reads FYNNEI. The CDR3 DNA reads as TGTGCCAGCTTGGACAGGGTGGACAATCGGCCCCAGCATTTT. Protein: CASLDRVDNRPQHF.

The chain employs TRBV5-4 and TRBJ2-7; TRBD1 aligns across 9 bases. Trimming removed 2 bases from V and 1 base from J; junction bases left unmatched: 4. Germline V lookup: CDR1 SGHNT, CDR2 YYREEE (reference sequence). The CDR3 consists of 15 residues. The CDR3 sequence is CASSLPGQGSYEQYF. CDR3 bases: TGTGCCAGCAGCTTACCGGGACAGGGTTCCTACGAGCAGTACTTC.

This clonotype was counted at least ten times. The V gene is TRBV20-1, the J gene TRBJ2-5, with TRBD1 identical over 9 bases. Trimming cost V 4 bases and J 2 bases; bases outside gene matches: 5. The CDR3 extends over 14 amino acids. Germline-derived CDR1 and CDR2 are DFQATT and SNEGSKA (reference sequence). The CDR3 coding sequence is TGCAGTGCTACTGGGACAGGGACACAAGAGACCCAGTACTTC. It codes for CSATGTGTQETQYF.

This clonotype was recorded a few times. The chain employs TRBV3-1 and TRBJ2-1; D is perhaps TRBD1 or TRBD2 (5 bases each). Germline V gene sequence: CDR1 LGHDT, CDR2 YNNKEL (reference sequence). V was trimmed by 0 bases and J by 8 bases, leaving 17 bases between them. The CDR3 is 16 residues long. The CDR3 bases are TGTGCCAGCAGCCAAGATAGAGGGGCTAGTGGCTATGAGCAGTTCTTC. Protein sequence: CASSQDRGASGYEQFF.

In DNA, the CDR3 is TGTGCCAGCAGAGCCACAAAGGAGAACACCGGGGAGCTGTTTTTT. It specifies CASRATKENTGELFF. The chain combines TRBV13 with TRBJ2-2; D is unresolved. Trimming took 6 bases from V and 1 from J, leaving 12 bases between them. The CDR3 is 15 residues long. Germline CDR1 reads PRHDT; CDR2 reads FYEKMQ (reference sequence).